The following is a TCR beta chain sequence with its context. The antigen is unknown. This sample was included in a study of cytomegalovirus exposure and HLA in healthy donors. Findings and limits, study-wide: Later examination showed HLA-associated TCR beta chains had greater clonal expansion than equally common others.

The PCR had 60 Vbeta and 13 Jbeta primers. This table comes from immunoSEQ multiplex PCR, and its TCRdb copy is limited to in-frame clones, with some not included. This sample has roughly 120,000 clones, with around 80% found just once. Germline V gene sequence: CDR1 SNHLY, CDR2 FYNNEI. CDR3 size: 14 residues. V was trimmed by 3 bases and J by 6 bases, leaving 13 bases between them. The chain is built from TRBV2 and TRBJ2-3; no definite D call. The origin of this receptor is an older woman in good health and CMV-seropositive. The sample comprised PBMCs. The CDR3: CASSEAGWADTQYF. The CDR3 DNA is TGTGCCAGCAGTGAGGCAGGCTGGGCTGATACGCAGTATTTT.